This T cell receptor (beta chain) comes out of a study of blood T cell repertoires in COVID-19. Ages ranged from roughly 18 to 100 years, with residence in approximately 23 US areas. Original methodology: Reference gene primer amplification yielded estimated nucleated cell counts. Assay used: immunoSEQ multiplex PCR; TCRdb lists only in-frame clones, some missing. V, J and clone size are taken as reported in that table, and D and trimming were inferred from the DNA itself. The data show 130,000 or so clones, about four fifths seen once. The CDR3 runs 15 residues. The germline V gene has CDR1 MNHEY and CDR2 SMNVEV (reference sequence). Trimming removed 7 bases from V and 1 base from J, with 17 bases in between.

The TCR was taken from a man aged 45-60 years who had recovered from COVID-19. Sample: PBMCs or T cells enriched from blood (not recorded which). This sequence joins TRBV27 and TRBJ2-7; tentative D call: TRBD2 (5 bases). The DNA for the CDR3 is TGTGCCAGCAACATAGGAGGTCCGGGGTCCTACGAGCAGTACTTC. Translated: CASNIGGPGSYEQYF.